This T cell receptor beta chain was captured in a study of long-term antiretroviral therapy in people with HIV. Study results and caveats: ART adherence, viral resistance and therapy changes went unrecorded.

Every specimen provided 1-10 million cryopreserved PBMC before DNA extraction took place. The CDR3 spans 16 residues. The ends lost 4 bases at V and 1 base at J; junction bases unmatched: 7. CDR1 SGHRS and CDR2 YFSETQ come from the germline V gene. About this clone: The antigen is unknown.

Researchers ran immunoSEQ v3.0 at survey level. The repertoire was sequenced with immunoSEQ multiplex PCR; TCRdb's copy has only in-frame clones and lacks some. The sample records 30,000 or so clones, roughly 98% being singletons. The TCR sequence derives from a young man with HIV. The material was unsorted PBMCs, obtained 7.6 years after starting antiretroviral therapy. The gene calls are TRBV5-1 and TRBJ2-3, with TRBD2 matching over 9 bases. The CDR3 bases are TGCGCCAGCAGCGGCATAGCGGGAGTGGGCACAGATACGCAGTATTTT. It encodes CASSGIAGVGTDTQYF.